This TCR beta chain stems from a study of T cells after yellow fever vaccination. About the study: Fractions with few cells were prepared using SMART-Seq v4 Ultra Low Input. Study-wide points: Contaminating bulk clonotypes could be abundant in FACS-sorted repertoires. Most primary-vaccination clones reappeared after the booster (approximately 96% CD4, roughly 88% CD8). Clonotypes appearing in both CD4 and CD8 compartments existed, and their share was small.

TCRdb used MiXCR to reprocess the 5' RACE reads, holding one entry per CDR3 protein. The table shows approximately 260,000 distinct CDR3 sequences, with roughly 5.6% occurring only once. This clonotype was recorded a few times. What it recognizes is unknown. The CDR3 runs to 16 residues. V shed 4 bases, J shed 3 bases, and the junction held 9 bases outside the gene matches. Per the germline V gene, CDR1 is SGHRS and CDR2 is YFSETQ. This receptor was identified in a man younger than 30 who received the YFV17D yellow fever vaccine. The chain joins TRBV5-1 to TRBJ2-5; 10 bases are a match to TRBD2. The specimen was CD4+ T cells sorted from PBMCs, collected on the day of the yellow fever booster vaccination. The CDR3 here is CASSPFLLAGEETQYF. CDR3 sequence (DNA): TGCGCCAGCAGCCCCTTTTTGCTAGCGGGGGAAGAGACCCAGTACTTC.